The clone carrying this TCR beta chain has just a few counts. This sample is part of a study of blood T cell repertoires in COVID-19. Study at large: Spain, Italy and the United States supplied samples that represented acute and convalescent COVID-19.

Data came from immunoSEQ multiplex PCR; TCRdb stores just in-frame clones and leaves some out. Counted here are a few hundred thousand clones, almost 90% occurring once; the ten biggest clones make up about 10%. Germline CDR1 reads SEHNR; CDR2 reads FQNEAQ (reference sequence). This CDR3 is 17 amino acids long. V was pared by 4 bases and J by 5 bases, with 14 bases of the junction left unmatched. While infection was still active, Seattle patients were enrolled and then followed longitudinally. This clonotype was obtained from a woman between 25 and 40 years old with COVID-19, enrolled during active disease. This sequence joins TRBV7-9 and TRBJ2-1; TRBD1 matches at 7 bases. The sample was peripheral blood. The CDR3 loop is CASSSPPRQGLNNEQFF. The CDR3 DNA sequence: TGTGCCAGCAGCTCTCCTCCTAGACAGGGCCTAAACAATGAGCAGTTCTTC.